The clone carrying this T cell receptor beta chain was detected only a few times. The data are from a study of early T cells in non-severe SARS-CoV-2 infection. Study overall: Unpaired chains resulted from sequencing bulk RNA of unsorted whole blood.

Researchers tagged individual cDNA molecules with unique molecular identifiers. TCRdb re-called the 5' RACE reads with MiXCR, one entry per CDR3 protein. The table has about 83,000 distinct CDR3 sequences, more than 9% seen once; the top ten hold over 6.5%. V lost 5 bases, J lost 5 bases, and 20 bases lay in between. The CDR3 extends over 16 amino acids. Germline CDR1 reads SGHRS; CDR2 reads YFSETQ. Sequencing used whole blood. The chain is built from TRBV5-1 and TRBJ2-1, with D maybe TRBD2 (6 bases). The receptor was derived from an adult who was a healthcare worker with PCR-confirmed SARS-CoV-2 infection or an uninfected control (not recorded which). CDR3 protein: CASRENDWAGNNEQFF. DNA for the CDR3: TGCGCCAGCAGAGAGAATGACTGGGCGGGGAACAATGAGCAGTTCTTC. Using reference TRBV5-1 and TRBJ2-1 for the parts outside the CDR3, the full variable domain is KAGVTQTPRYLIKTRGQQVTLSCSPISGHRSVSWYQQTPGQGLQFLFEYFSETQRNKGNFPGRFSGRQFSNSRSEMNVSTLELGDSALYLCASRENDWAGNNEQFFGPGTRLTVL.